This entry is about one T cell receptor (beta chain). Antigen: not known. This sample was taken from a study of somatic mutations in cytotoxic T cells in rheumatoid arthritis. Turning to the study itself: Flow sorting of some V beta antibody-stained T cells reached nearly 100% purity, with V beta1+ cells also TCRB-sequenced. Study-wide results and caveats: With roughly 62 patients examined, roughly 8 had a largest CD8+ clone exceeding 20% of CD8+ cells.

Per the original methods: Published virus-specific TCRB sequences were rarely matched by patient CD8+ clones larger than 1%. The protocol was immunoSEQ multiplex PCR, while the TCRdb copy is restricted to in-frame clones and leaves out a portion. The DNA gave D and trimming, while V, J and clone size come from that table. The data contain over 15,000 clones, about 85% of them singletons. The CDR3 is 16 residues long. In germline, CDR1 is MGHRA, CDR2 YSYEKL. Trimming removed 1 base from V and 2 bases from J, with 12 bases in between. The receptor was isolated from a man aged 18 to 30 with rheumatoid arthritis. Specimen: CD8+ T cells sorted from blood. The chain employs TRBV4-1 and TRBJ1-5; D is unclear. CDR3 region: CASSQVFTRGNQPQHF. The CDR3 DNA reads TGCGCCAGCAGCCAAGTATTTACACGGGGCAATCAGCCCCAGCATTTT.